This T cell receptor beta chain stems from a study of spatial heterogeneity in lung cancer. Study-level information: Alpha-chain detections were consistently fewer than beta-chain detections among the sequences. The study, taken as a whole, reports: The study found that expanded intratumoral alpha and beta TCR counts tracked tumor mutation counts.

The time point is: sample taken at primary tumor resection. Material for sequencing was whole RNA from tumor, nontumor lung or frozen PBMC, left unsorted. This clonotype was seen more than once but under ten times. The antigen remains unidentified. V lost 4 bases to trimming and J lost 6 bases; unmatched junction nucleotides: 4. The CDR3 runs 13 residues. Germline CDR1 is SGHRS and CDR2 is YFSETQ. Every TCR cDNA molecule bore its own unique molecular identifier. Using its own MiXCR run on the 5' RACE reads, TCRdb lists one record per CDR3 protein. The table lists 20,000 to 25,000 distinct CDR3 sequences, 15% to 20% of them singletons.

This TCR came from a female donor with early-stage non-small cell lung cancer. The rearrangement joins TRBV5-1 to TRBJ2-7, with TRBD2 matching over 10 bases. The source was lung tumor tissue, collected at surgery. The CDR3 DNA is TGCGCCAGCAGCCGGGGACTAGCGAGCGAGCAGTACTTC. This encodes CASSRGLASEQYF.